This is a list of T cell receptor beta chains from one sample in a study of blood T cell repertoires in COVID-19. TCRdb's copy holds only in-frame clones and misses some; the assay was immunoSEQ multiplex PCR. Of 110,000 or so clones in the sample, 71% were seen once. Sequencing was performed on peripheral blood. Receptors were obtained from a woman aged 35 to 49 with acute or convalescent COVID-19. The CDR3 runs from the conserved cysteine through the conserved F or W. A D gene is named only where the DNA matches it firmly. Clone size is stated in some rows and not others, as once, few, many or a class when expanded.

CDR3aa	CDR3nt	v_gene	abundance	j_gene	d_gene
CASSLKGAYEQYF	TGTGCCAGCAGCTTGAAGGGGGCCTACGAGCAGTACTTC	TRBV5-4	-	TRBJ2-7	-
CASSQGGAEQFF	TGCGCCAGCAGCCAAGGCGGGGCCGAGCAGTTCTTC	TRBV4-3	-	TRBJ2-1	-
CASSFGTSGGDTGELFF	TGTGCCAGCAGTTTTGGGACTAGCGGGGGCGACACCGGGGAGCTGTTTTTT	TRBV28	-	TRBJ2-2	TRBD2
CASSFSGIGGYGYTF	TGTGCCAGCAGCTTCAGCGGAATAGGAGGCTATGGCTACACCTTC	TRBV5-6	-	TRBJ1-2	-
CASSSPEPRSGNTIYF	TGTGCCAGCAGTTCCCCCGAGCCTCGCTCTGGAAACACCATATATTTT	TRBV6-5	-	TRBJ1-3	-
CASSRRRSRGGGTEAFF	TGTGCCAGCAGCCGAAGAAGATCCAGGGGAGGGGGCACTGAAGCTTTCTTT	TRBV28	few	TRBJ1-1	-
CASSPSGDGYGYTF	TGTGCCAGCTCACCATCGGGGGACGGCTATGGCTACACCTTC	TRBV18	-	TRBJ1-2	-
CASSLQENTGELFF	TGTGCCAGCAGCTTACAGGAGAACACCGGGGAGCTGTTTTTT	TRBV11-3	few	TRBJ2-2	-
CASSQEGLAGHNEQFF	TGCGCCAGCAGCCAAGAAGGACTAGCGGGCCACAATGAGCAGTTCTTC	TRBV4-3	-	TRBJ2-1	TRBD2
CASSWQGYGYTF	TGTGCCAGCAGTTGGCAGGGCTATGGCTACACCTTC	TRBV28	-	TRBJ1-2	-
CASNLLQGWPEPQHF	TGTGCCAGCAACTTATTACAGGGGTGGCCAGAGCCCCAGCATTTT	TRBV6-5	-	TRBJ1-5	TRBD1
CATSRGGGGANVLTF	TGTGCCACCAGCAGAGGGGGAGGTGGGGCCAACGTCCTGACTTTC	TRBV15	-	TRBJ2-6	-
CASSSDPVSPLHF	TGTGCCAGCAGCTCCGATCCAGTTTCACCCCTCCACTTT	TRBV11-2	few	TRBJ1-6	-
CASSRSFVYEQYF	TGTGCCAGCAGTCGTTCCTTTGTCTACGAGCAGTACTTC	TRBV5-8	few	TRBJ2-7	-
CASSMQGQAPSPLHF	TGTGCCAGTAGTATGCAAGGACAGGCACCTTCACCCCTCCACTTT	TRBV19	few	TRBJ1-6	TRBD1
CASSFPSGQGAFGTEAFF	TGTGCCAGCAGTTTCCCCTCTGGGCAGGGGGCTTTTGGCACTGAAGCTTTCTTT	TRBV28	-	TRBJ1-1	TRBD1
CASSPDRRTQYF	TGTGCCAGCAGCCCCGACAGGAGGACCCAGTACTTC	TRBV7-2	once	TRBJ2-5	-
CSATDRVLAFF	TGCAGTGCTACGGACAGGGTATTAGCTTTCTTT	TRBV20-1	-	TRBJ1-1	TRBD1
CASKRDRGYEQYF	TGCGCCAGCAAGCGGGACAGGGGCTACGAGCAGTACTTC	TRBV5-1	-	TRBJ2-7	TRBD1
CASSLRDTREYGYTF	TGTGCCAGCAGCCTCCGGGACACCCGAGAGTATGGCTACACCTTC	TRBV9	-	TRBJ1-2	-
CASSPSRQYQETQYF	TGCGCCAGCAGCCCAAGTAGACAGTACCAAGAGACCCAGTACTTC	TRBV4-1	-	TRBJ2-5	-
CASSITRERSGANVLTF	TGTGCCAGTAGTATCACCAGGGAACGCTCTGGGGCCAACGTCCTGACTTTC	TRBV19	-	TRBJ2-6	-
CASSRDWGDGYTF	TGTGCCAGCAGCCGGGACTGGGGCGATGGCTACACCTTC	TRBV14	-	TRBJ1-2	-
CASSLEGTGNTIYF	TGCGCCAGCAGCTTAGAGGGTACTGGAAACACCATATATTTT	TRBV5-1	-	TRBJ1-3	-
CASSFVAGEMIGSQPQHF	TGTGCCAGCAGTTTTGTGGCAGGGGAGATGATTGGTAGTCAGCCCCAGCATTTT	TRBV6-2/TRBV6-3	-	TRBJ1-5	-
CASSLTVPNTEAFF	TGTGCCAGCAGCTTGACAGTGCCGAACACTGAAGCTTTCTTT	TRBV5-5	few	TRBJ1-1	-
CASSKHRERSSPLHF	TGTGCCAGCAGTAAGCACAGGGAACGAAGCTCACCCCTCCACTTT	TRBV28	few	TRBJ1-6	-
CASSIGGLNEQFF	TGTGCCAGTAGTATTGGAGGGCTAAATGAGCAGTTCTTC	TRBV19	-	TRBJ2-1	-
CASSIDRAGVGQPQHF	TGTGCCAGTAGTATAGATCGGGCAGGGGTTGGGCAGCCCCAGCATTTT	TRBV19	-	TRBJ1-5	-